Reported below is one T cell receptor beta chain. The target antigen is unknown. This sample was taken from a study of CD8+CD57+ T cells in acquired aplastic anemia. Study at large: Each DNA sample taken from sorted CD4+ and CD8+ cells came to about 3.2 ug on average.

V lost 7 bases and J lost 5; bases outside the gene matches: 5. The germline CDR1 and CDR2 sequences are GTSNPN and SVGIG (reference sequence). The CDR3 spans 12 residues. Whoever was chosen for sequencing had shown CD8+CD57+ cell expansion by flow cytometry. Broader study findings: About 28 sequences, all CD8+ CDR3, were shared between patients and controls.

The TCR beta profiling, which covered VDJ combination and CDR3 sequence, was carried out using genomic DNA as the template. Each CDR3 protein is one row after TCRdb ran MiXCR on the reads. This sample has approximately 200,000 distinct CDR3 sequences; roughly 50% occur once, and the top ten carry around 20%. The specimen sequenced was sorted CD4+, CD8+, or CD8+CD57+ T cells (not recorded which) from PBMCs. The TCR originated in a human donor with aplastic anemia. J is TRBJ2-7 and V is TRBV30; 10 bases map to TRBD2. For the CDR3, the DNA is TGTGCCTCGAGCGGGGGGGCCAACGAGCAGTACTTC. Translated, it gives CASSGGANEQYF.